These 13 T cell receptor beta chains originate from one sample sequenced in a study of blood T cell repertoires in COVID-19. TCRdb's copy holds only in-frame clones and misses some; the assay was immunoSEQ multiplex PCR. This table has approximately 230,000 clones, about 91% appearing once. Sequencing input: peripheral blood. Source of these receptors: a woman aged 25 to 45 with COVID-19, enrolled during active disease.

Details on this clone: This sample also contains other DNA sequences that code for the same CDR3. The chain uses TRBV9 and TRBJ1-4, with TRBD1 matching over 9 bases. CDR3 length: 15 residues. Germline V gene lookup returns CDR1 SGDLS and CDR2 YYNGEE. V lost 0 bases, J lost 5 bases, and 2 bases stayed unmatched. The DNA for the CDR3 is TGTGCCAGCAGCGTAGGGGGACAGGGAAATGAAAAACTGTTTTTT. This codes for CASSVGGQGNEKLFF.

This chain connects TRBV6-4 to TRBJ1-1, with D tentatively TRBD1 (5 bases). The germline V gene encodes CDR1 MRHNA and CDR2 SNTAGT. The CDR3 consists of 15 residues. Trimming shortened V by 0 bases and J by 2 bases, and 10 bases separated the two germline ends. CDR3 nucleotide sequence: TGTGCCAGCAGTGACTCGAATCAGGGAAACACTGAAGCTTTCTTT. This codes for CASSDSNQGNTEAFF.

This chain joins TRBV27 and TRBJ2-2; 9 bases align to TRBD2. In germline, CDR1 is MNHEY, CDR2 SMNVEV (reference sequence). J gave up 3 bases and V 8 bases, and 10 bases lay outside the gene matches. This CDR3 contains 16 residues. The CDR3 loop is CASGYLSGSDTGELFF. CDR3 DNA: TGTGCCAGCGGATACCTTAGCGGGAGCGACACCGGGGAGCTGTTTTTT.

This clone occurred once. The gene calls are TRBV7-8 and TRBJ2-3; weak D call: TRBD1 (5 bases). Deletions cut 6 bases from V and 6 bases from J, with 10 bases between. Per germline, CDR1 SGHVS and CDR2 FQNEAQ. The CDR3 consists of 12 residues. CDR3 sequence: CASRGLSDTQYF. CDR3 sequence (DNA): TGTGCCAGCAGGGGGCTGTCGGATACGCAGTATTTT.

The chain employs TRBV11-3 and TRBJ2-5; 10 bases fit TRBD2. V trimming: 1 base; J trimming: 5 bases; junction bases outside the gene matches: 16. The CDR3 has 19 amino acids. Germline values: CDR1 SGHNT, CDR2 YENEEA. Here the CDR3 DNA reads TGTGCCAGCAGCTTAGCTTGGACTAGCGGAAGAATCTCGGGGGAGACCCAGTACTTC. This encodes CASSLAWTSGRISGETQYF.

The chain combines TRBV11-3 with TRBJ2-1; no clear D. There are 15 residues in the CDR3. Per germline, CDR1 SGHNT and CDR2 YENEEA. Deletions cut 8 bases from V and 0 bases from J, with 14 bases between. CDR3 sequence reads: CASGLSPSSYNEQFF. The DNA of the CDR3 is TGTGCCAGCGGCCTCTCTCCCAGCTCCTACAATGAGCAGTTCTTC.

The V gene is TRBV9, the J gene TRBJ2-6; possibly TRBD1 for D (6 bases). The CDR3 runs to 18 residues. The germline CDR1 and CDR2 sequences are SGDLS and YYNGEE. Trimming stripped 0 bases from V and 0 bases from J, with 13 bases between. CDR3 in DNA: TGTGCCAGCAGCGTAGAGGCAGGGGCCTTCTCTGGGGCCAACGTCCTGACTTTC. Its translation: CASSVEAGAFSGANVLTF.

The chain joins TRBV6-2 or TRBV6-3 to TRBJ1-5; 11 bases are shared with TRBD1. The germline V gene has CDR1 MNHEY and CDR2 SVGEGT. The V segment lost 7 bases and the J segment 7 bases; nucleotides outside the gene matches: 15. The CDR3 runs 17 residues. The CDR3 DNA is TGTGCCAGCACCCCCCAAAGGACAGGGGGCGCTTGGCAGCCCCAGCATTTT. Translation gives CASTPQRTGGAWQPQHF.

The table lists this clone with a few counts. This sequence joins TRBV14 and TRBJ1-6; D unresolved. Germline-derived CDR1 and CDR2 are SGHDN and FVKESK. V lost 4 bases to trimming and J lost 12 bases, with 13 bases between them. This CDR3 region has 13 residues. This chain's CDR3 is CASSLGSAGPLHF. Written as DNA, the CDR3 is TGTGCCAGCAGCCTCGGGTCCGCCGGACCCCTCCACTTT.

The chain recombines TRBV2 with TRBJ2-1; the match to TRBD2 covers 10 bases. Germline V gene data show CDR1 as SNHLY and CDR2 as FYNNEI. CDR3 length: 16 amino acids. The V segment lost 6 bases and the J segment 2 bases; nucleotides outside the gene matches: 7. The CDR3 loop reads CASRGPTSGPYNEQFF. The CDR3, as DNA: TGTGCCAGCAGGGGGCCGACTAGCGGGCCCTACAATGAGCAGTTCTTC.

The rearrangement uses TRBV19 and TRBJ1-5; 7 bases are shared with TRBD1. The CDR3 contains 16 residues. Germline CDR1 and CDR2: LNHDA and SQIVND (reference sequence). Unmatched junction bases numbered 7, after V lost 3 bases and J lost 2 bases. In DNA, the CDR3 is TGTGCCAGTAGTATCGGGGCAGGGGGACGCAATCAGCCCCAGCATTTT. Residues: CASSIGAGGRNQPQHF. The complete variable domain, with remaining parts taken from reference TRBV19 and TRBJ1-5, reads DGGITQSPKYLFRKEGQNVTLSCEQNLNHDAMYWYRQDPGQGLRLIYYSQIVNDFQKGDIAEGYSVSREKKESFPLTVTSAQKNPTAFYLCASSIGAGGRNQPQHFGDGTRLSIL.

The rearrangement uses TRBV18 and TRBJ1-1, with unresolved D. Germline V lookup: CDR1 KGHSH, CDR2 LQKENI. With 4 bases removed from V and 1 base from J, the gap between germline ends came to 10 bases. This CDR3 has 14 residues. The CDR3 loop reads CASSLGYPNTEAFF. CDR3 in DNA: TGTGCCAGCTCACTCGGTTATCCGAACACTGAAGCTTTCTTT.

V usage is TRBV10-1 and J usage is TRBJ2-7; D is perhaps TRBD1 (6 bases). This CDR3 has 12 residues. Germline CDR1 and CDR2: WNHNN and SYGVQD (reference sequence). V dropped 5 bases and J dropped 4 bases, with 9 bases sitting between them. CDR3 sequence reads: CASSPTGYEQYF. Here the CDR3 DNA reads TGCGCCAGCAGTCCTACAGGGTACGAGCAGTACTTC.